These 20 T cell receptor beta chains were all obtained from the same sample, sequenced in a study of post-analysis software for immune sequencing data. General study findings and limits: Roughly 5 TRBV segments, TRBV5-6, TRBV5-1 and TRBV20-1 among them, were found more frequent in patients than controls.

Tagging with unique molecular identifiers was a feature of the TCR beta cDNA libraries. TCRdb redid the calling of the PCR reads with MiXCR, one entry per CDR3 protein. The table records hundreds of thousands of distinct CDR3 sequences, approximately 59% of them present only once. These receptors are not linked to any known antigen. Material for sequencing was blood. These receptors all come from a girl aged 2 to 10 with multiple sclerosis.

This clonotype was recorded a few times. The V and J genes are TRBV20-1 and TRBJ2-3; D unresolved. This CDR3 contains 13 residues. V was clipped by 3 bases and J by 4 bases, with 11 bases between them. In germline, CDR1 is DFQATT, CDR2 SNEGSKA (reference sequence). The chain's CDR3 is CSARPGASDTQYF. CDR3 in DNA: TGCAGTGCTAGGCCGGGTGCTTCAGATACGCAGTATTTT.

This clonotype was seen a handful of times. The gene calls are TRBV20-1 and TRBJ2-1; possible D gene TRBD1, 8 bases. Germline V lookup: CDR1 DFQATT, CDR2 SNEGSKA (reference sequence). This CDR3 spans 15 amino acids. V shed 8 bases and J shed 6 bases, with 23 bases lying between them. The CDR3 loop reads CSLKSGQGGTNEQFF. In DNA form, the CDR3 reads TGCAGTTTGAAGTCCGGACAGGGAGGGACCAATGAGCAGTTCTTC.

The chain employs TRBV4-3 and TRBJ2-1, with D tentatively TRBD1 (8 bases). CDR1 LGHNA and CDR2 YSLEER come from the germline V gene. The CDR3 has 16 amino acids. V gave up 4 bases and J gave up 7 bases, with 20 bases separating them. CDR3 DNA sequence: TGCGCCAGCAGCCCCTTGACAGGGGCCGGGGGGAATGAGCAGTTCTTC. This translates into CASSPLTGAGGNEQFF.

The chain employs TRBV20-1 and TRBJ1-4, with D perhaps TRBD1 (6 bases). The V end was cut by 5 bases, the J end by 8 bases, with 15 bases between. The CDR3 consists of 13 residues. CDR1 DFQATT and CDR2 SNEGSKA come from the germline V gene (reference sequence). The CDR3 region is CSAYRAIGEKLFF. The CDR3 nucleotides read TGCAGTGCTTACAGGGCTATCGGAGAAAAACTGTTTTTT.

This rearrangement joins TRBV3-1 to TRBJ2-1; the D gene is possibly TRBD2 (5 bases). The CDR3 is made up of 16 amino acids. Germline-derived CDR1 and CDR2 are LGHDT and YNNKEL (reference sequence). V lost 0 bases and J lost 2, with 11 bases in between. Here the CDR3 DNA reads TGTGCCAGCAGCCAAGATTTCCAGCGGCCCTACAATGAGCAGTTCTTC. Protein: CASSQDFQRPYNEQFF.

The chain carries TRBV7-2 and TRBJ1-5; no clear D gene. The CDR3 runs to 19 residues. The germline V gene encodes CDR1 SGHTA and CDR2 FQGNSA. V was trimmed by 1 base and J by 1 base, leaving 20 bases between them. This chain's CDR3 is CASSLVSATDRVSNQPQHF. The CDR3, as DNA: TGTGCCAGCAGCTTAGTGTCGGCGACGGATAGGGTAAGCAATCAGCCCCAGCATTTT.

The genes are TRBV5-6 and TRBJ2-7; 12 bases agree with TRBD1. Germline-derived CDR1 and CDR2 are SGHDT and YYEEEE. After removal of 3 bases from V and 0 bases from J, the junction contained 1 base not matched to a gene. The CDR3 extends over 15 amino acids. CDR3 region: CASSWDRGLSYEQYF. The CDR3 region has the DNA TGTGCCAGCAGCTGGGACAGGGGGCTCTCCTACGAGCAGTACTTC.

As DNA, the CDR3 is TGTGCCAGCAGTTACATTTCAGGGGACGTCGGAGAGCAGTACTTC. This encodes CASSYISGDVGEQYF. This rearrangement joins TRBV6-2 or TRBV6-3 to TRBJ2-7; weak D call: TRBD1 (6 bases). This CDR3 contains 15 residues. Germline CDR1 MNHEY, CDR2 SVGEGT. V lost 2 bases and J 7 bases, leaving 18 bases between the germline ends.

This clonotype was counted between two and nine times. The rearrangement joins TRBV12-3 or TRBV12-4 to TRBJ2-1; D is unclear. Deletions cut 4 bases from V and 4 bases from J, with 11 bases between. The CDR3 has 14 residues. In DNA, the CDR3 is TGTGCCAGCAGTTCCCGGGCCTTATACAATGAGCAGTTCTTC. It yields the protein CASSSRALYNEQFF.

The chain recombines TRBV12-3 or TRBV12-4 with TRBJ1-2; D is uncertain. CDR3 size: 14 residues. Trimming pared 5 bases from V and 2 bases from J, leaving 12 bases between. The CDR3, as DNA: TGTGCCAGCAGTAGACCGGACGGGAACTATGGCTACACCTTC. Translated, it gives CASSRPDGNYGYTF.

The chain recombines TRBV6-5 with TRBJ1-5; 7 bases are a match to TRBD1. CDR1 is MNHEY and CDR2 is SVGAGI in the germline V gene. The CDR3 loop spans 13 amino acids. V was pared by 6 bases and J by 7 bases, with 6 bases of the junction left unmatched. The DNA of the CDR3 is TGTGCCAGCAGGCGAAACAGGGGCCAGCCCCAGCATTTT. Translation gives CASRRNRGQPQHF.

The rearrangement links TRBV27 to TRBJ1-2; possibly TRBD1 for D (5 bases). The V gene's germline CDR1 is MNHEY and CDR2 SMNVEV (reference sequence). V was pared by 3 bases and J by 6 bases, with 17 bases between. The CDR3 runs to 15 residues. The CDR3 nucleotides are TGTGCCAGCAGTTTTGGGATGGGGGGAGAACATGGCTACACCTTC. This sequence encodes CASSFGMGGEHGYTF.

This clonotype has just a few counts. V usage is TRBV29-1 and J usage is TRBJ2-1; D gene uncertain. V was cut by 4 bases and J by 12 bases, with 22 bases left in between. The CDR3 contains 14 residues. The germline V gene has CDR1 SQVTM and CDR2 ANQGSEA. CDR3 in amino acids: CSVGKGTFPPVQFF. The CDR3 DNA follows: TGCAGCGTTGGTAAAGGCACCTTTCCCCCCGTGCAGTTCTTC.

J is TRBJ2-3 and V is TRBV7-8, with D perhaps TRBD2 (5 bases). V dropped 2 bases and J dropped 4 bases, with 10 bases sitting between them. Germline V gives CDR1 SGHVS, CDR2 FQNEAQ. The CDR3 totals 14 residues. CDR3 region: CASSLWRSADTQYF. The CDR3 DNA reads TGTGCCAGCAGCTTATGGAGGTCCGCAGATACGCAGTATTTT.

The V call is TRBV2, the J call TRBJ2-3; D unclear. The CDR3 sequence is 14 residues long. Deletions cut 2 bases from V and 0 bases from J, with 6 bases between. Germline values: CDR1 SNHLY, CDR2 FYNNEI. The DNA for the CDR3 is TGTGCCAGCAGTGAACACTTTAGCACAGATACGCAGTATTTT. Translating gives CASSEHFSTDTQYF.

On this clonotype itself: The junction shows a germline mismatch at one end, possibly a read error. The chain uses TRBV2 and TRBJ1-2, with 7 bases matching TRBD1. Germline values: CDR1 SNHLY, CDR2 FYNNEI. This CDR3 region has 15 residues. CDR3 region: CASSARTTGTYCYTF. Here the CDR3 DNA reads TGTGCCAGCAGTGCTAGAACGACAGGGACCTATTGCTACACCTTC. The full variable domain, in which reference TRBV2 and TRBJ1-2 provide the parts outside the CDR3, is EPEVTQTPSHQVTQMGQEVILRCVPISNHLYFYWYRQILGQKVEFLVSFYNNEISEKSEIFDDQFSVERPDGSNFTLKIRSTKLEDSAMYFCASSARTTGTYCYTFGSGTRLTVV.

The chain uses TRBV20-1 and TRBJ2-1, with D possibly TRBD1 on 6 matching bases. The CDR3 length is 10 residues. The ends were cut back, 7 bases at V and 7 bases at J, with 8 bases in the middle. CDR1 is DFQATT, CDR2 SNEGSKA, per germline (reference sequence). In DNA form, the CDR3 reads TGCAGTGAAAGGGGGAATGAGCAGTTCTTC. It encodes CSERGNEQFF.

The V call is TRBV7-3, the J call TRBJ2-1; 7 bases map to TRBD2. This CDR3 spans 17 amino acids. CDR1 is SGHTA and CDR2 is FQGTGA in the germline V gene. The trim removed 0 bases at V and 0 bases at J, leaving 5 bases unmatched. This chain's CDR3 is CASSLTSWEGSYNEQFF. The CDR3 DNA follows: TGTGCCAGCAGCTTAACGTCGTGGGAGGGCTCCTACAATGAGCAGTTCTTC.

J is TRBJ2-5 and V is TRBV11-1; no definite D call. The CDR3 totals 13 residues. V was cut by 3 bases and J by 1 base, with 6 bases left in between. Germline lookup yields CDR1 SGHAT and CDR2 FQDESV (reference sequence). The CDR3 reads CASSFVSQETQYF. The CDR3 region has the DNA TGTGCCAGCAGCTTTGTCAGCCAAGAGACCCAGTACTTC.

A few counts support this clonotype. The junction departs from germline at one end; a sequencing error may be responsible. The J gene is TRBJ1-2, the V gene TRBV15, with 9 nucleotides matching TRBD1. This CDR3 has 14 residues. Germline CDR1 LNHNV, CDR2 YYDKDF (reference sequence). CDR3 region: CAARPLGTGKGYTF. Here the CDR3 DNA reads TGTGCCGCCAGACCCCTCGGGACAGGGAAAGGCTACACCTTC. Combining the CDR3 with reference TRBV15 and TRBJ1-2 gives the whole variable domain DAMVIQNPRYQVTQFGKPVTLSCSQTLNHNVMYWYQQKSSQAPKLLFHYYDKDFNNEADTPDNFQSRRPNTSFCFLDIRSPGLGDTAMYLCAARPLGTGKGYTFGSGTRLTVV.